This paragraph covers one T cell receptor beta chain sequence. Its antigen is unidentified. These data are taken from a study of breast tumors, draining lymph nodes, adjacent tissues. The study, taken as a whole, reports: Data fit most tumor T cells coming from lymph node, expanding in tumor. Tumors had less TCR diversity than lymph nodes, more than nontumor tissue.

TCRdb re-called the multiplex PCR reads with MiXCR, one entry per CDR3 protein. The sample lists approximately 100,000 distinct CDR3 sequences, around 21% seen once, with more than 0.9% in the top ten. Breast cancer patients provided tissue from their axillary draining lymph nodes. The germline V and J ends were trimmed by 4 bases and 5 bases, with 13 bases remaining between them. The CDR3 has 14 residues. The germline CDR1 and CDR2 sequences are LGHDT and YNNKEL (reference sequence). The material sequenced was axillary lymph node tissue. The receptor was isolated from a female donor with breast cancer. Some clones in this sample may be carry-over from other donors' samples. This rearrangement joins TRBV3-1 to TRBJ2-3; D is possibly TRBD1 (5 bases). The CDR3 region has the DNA TGTGCCAGCAGCCGGACACCGGACCTAGATACGCAGTATTTT. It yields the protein CASSRTPDLDTQYF.